Following are 18 T cell receptor beta chains from one sample sequenced in a study of blood T cell repertoires in COVID-19. Profiling relied on immunoSEQ multiplex PCR, and the TCRdb table lists in-frame clones only, not all of them. This sample yields 130,000 or so clones, of which around 77% are seen a single time; roughly 16% belongs to the top ten. The sequenced sample was peripheral blood. The receptors here all came from a man in his sixties with active or convalescent COVID-19.

The chain recombines TRBV12-3 or TRBV12-4 with TRBJ2-3, with D possibly matching TRBD2 (5 bases). CDR3 length: 13 amino acids. Trimming took 6 bases from V and 5 from J, leaving 12 bases between them. DNA for the CDR3: TGTGCCAGCAGAACTCTCGGGGAAGATACGCAGTATTTT. It encodes CASRTLGEDTQYF.

The CDR3: CASSRRTGGLLETQYF. The CDR3 DNA reads TGTGCCAGCAGTCGACGGACAGGGGGCTTGCTGGAGACCCAGTACTTC. The chain links TRBV6-2 or TRBV6-3 to TRBJ2-5; 11 nucleotides align to TRBD1. The CDR3 spans 16 residues. The junction had 10 bases not matched to a gene; V was cut back by 5 bases and J by 5 bases. Germline V gene data show CDR1 as MNHEY and CDR2 as SVGEGT.

This chain connects TRBV27 to TRBJ2-5; 13 positions agree with TRBD2. V was clipped by 4 bases and J by 5 bases; unmatched bases: 7. The CDR3 totals 16 residues. Per germline, CDR1 MNHEY and CDR2 SMNVEV (reference sequence). CDR3: CASSSRTSGGGETQYF. In DNA form, the CDR3 reads TGTGCCAGCAGTTCCCGGACTAGCGGGGGAGGGGAGACCCAGTACTTC.

V usage is TRBV7-3 and J usage is TRBJ2-6; possibly TRBD1 for D (6 bases). Looked up from germline, CDR1 is SGHTA and CDR2 is FQGTGA. The CDR3 totals 15 residues. The V end was cut by 5 bases, the J end by 1 base, with 9 bases between. CDR3 in amino acids: CASSQTGSGANVLTF. CDR3 in DNA: TGTGCCAGCAGCCAAACAGGGTCTGGGGCCAACGTCCTGACTTTC.

The V call is TRBV29-1, the J call TRBJ2-1, with 10 bases aligning to TRBD1. From germline, CDR1 is SQVTM and CDR2 ANQGSEA. The CDR3 runs 14 residues. The V segment lost 6 bases and the J segment 5 bases; nucleotides outside the gene matches: 7. In nucleotides, the CDR3 is TGCAGCGTCTACCGACAGGGGGCCGACAATGAGCAGTTCTTC. Protein: CSVYRQGADNEQFF.

The chain recombines TRBV3-1 (or the pseudogene TRBV3-2) with TRBJ2-1, with 15 bases lining up with TRBD2. The germline gives CDR1 LGHDT, CDR2 YNNKEL (reference sequence). This CDR3 comprises 15 residues. Written as DNA, the CDR3 is TGTGCGACTCGGACTAGCGGGAGGGCATACAATGAGCAGTTCTTC. Amino acids: CATRTSGRAYNEQFF.

The rearrangement joins TRBV5-1 to TRBJ1-3; D ambiguous. Germline V gene sequence: CDR1 SGHRS, CDR2 YFSETQ. Trimming shortened V by 0 bases and J by 0 bases, and 10 bases separated the two germline ends. The CDR3 spans 16 residues. The CDR3 here is CASSLEPGGSGNTIYF. In DNA form, the CDR3 reads TGCGCCAGCAGCTTGGAGCCGGGTGGCTCTGGAAACACCATATATTTT. Filled out from reference TRBV5-1 and TRBJ1-3, the complete variable domain reads KAGVTQTPRYLIKTRGQQVTLSCSPISGHRSVSWYQQTPGQGLQFLFEYFSETQRNKGNFPGRFSGRQFSNSRSEMNVSTLELGDSALYLCASSLEPGGSGNTIYFGEGSWLTVV.

The V call is TRBV7-9, the J call TRBJ2-1; 9 positions match TRBD2. Germline V gene sequence: CDR1 SEHNR, CDR2 FQNEAQ (reference sequence). The CDR3 sequence is 15 residues long. V lost 6 bases to trimming and J lost 4 bases; unmatched junction nucleotides: 7. The CDR3 region is CASRPAGGGYNEQFF. The CDR3 DNA is TGTGCCAGCAGACCAGCGGGAGGTGGGTACAATGAGCAGTTCTTC.

This clone has just one count. The V and J genes are TRBV5-1 and TRBJ1-5, with 8 bases matching TRBD1. Germline lookup yields CDR1 SGHRS and CDR2 YFSETQ. CDR3 length: 14 amino acids. V was pared by 4 bases and J by 2 bases, with 2 bases of the junction left unmatched. The CDR3 DNA sequence: TGCGCCAGCAGCATGGGACAGGGCAATCAGCCCCAGCATTTT. Its protein is CASSMGQGNQPQHF.

The V and J genes are TRBV15 and TRBJ2-5, with TRBD1 identical over 7 bases. Unmatched junction bases numbered 9, after V lost 0 bases and J lost 5 bases. The CDR3 is 16 amino acids. CDR1 and CDR2 (germline): LNHNV, YYDKDF (reference sequence). The CDR3 region is CATSRETGYRAETQYF. The CDR3 region has the DNA TGTGCCACCAGCAGAGAGACAGGGTACCGAGCGGAGACCCAGTACTTC.

J is TRBJ1-3 and V is TRBV2; D is unresolved. The V gene lost 4 bases and the J gene lost 4 bases, with 5 bases spanning the gap. The germline V gene encodes CDR1 SNHLY and CDR2 FYNNEI. This CDR3 is 12 amino acids long. CDR3 sequence: CASSAGGNTIYF. CDR3 bases: TGTGCCAGCAGTGCGGGAGGAAACACCATATATTTT.

The chain employs TRBV7-6 and TRBJ2-7; 11 bases are shared with TRBD2. The trim removed 4 bases at V and 2 bases at J, leaving 10 bases unmatched. This CDR3 region has 17 residues. The germline V gene has CDR1 SGHVS and CDR2 FNYEAQ. DNA for the CDR3: TGTGCCAGCAGCTCCCCGGTAGCGGGAGGGTCCCCCTACGAGCAGTACTTC. Translated, it gives CASSSPVAGGSPYEQYF.

This chain uses TRBV29-1 with TRBJ2-7; D is perhaps TRBD1 (5 bases). V lost 6 bases, J lost 2 bases, and 17 bases lay in between. The CDR3 length is 14 residues. CDR1 is SQVTM and CDR2 is ANQGSEA in the germline V gene. CDR3 protein: CSVAVPDSPYEQYF. DNA for the CDR3: TGCAGCGTCGCTGTCCCCGACAGCCCCTACGAGCAGTACTTC.

This chain uses TRBV19 with TRBJ2-5, with 7 nucleotides matching TRBD1. Germline V gene lookup returns CDR1 LNHDA and CDR2 SQIVND (reference sequence). The ends lost 5 bases at V and 6 bases at J; junction bases unmatched: 3. The CDR3 consists of 12 residues. CDR3 coding DNA: TGTGCCAGTAGTGAGGGGGCGCAGACCCAGTACTTC. As protein: CASSEGAQTQYF. Full variable domain (missing parts from reference TRBV19 and TRBJ2-5): DGGITQSPKYLFRKEGQNVTLSCEQNLNHDAMYWYRQDPGQGLRLIYYSQIVNDFQKGDIAEGYSVSREKKESFPLTVTSAQKNPTAFYLCASSEGAQTQYFGPGTRLLVL.

V usage is TRBV11-2 and J usage is TRBJ2-3; the match to TRBD2 covers 14 bases. Per the germline V gene, CDR1 is SGHAT and CDR2 is FQNNGV. The CDR3 totals 16 residues. V was clipped by 4 bases and J by 9 bases; unmatched bases: 9. CDR3: CASSSGTSGRRGTQYF. The CDR3 nucleotides read TGTGCCAGCAGCTCCGGGACTAGCGGGAGAAGGGGGACGCAGTATTTT.

This clone appeared a single time. The chain carries TRBV5-6 and TRBJ1-2; D remains ambiguous. V lost 0 bases and J lost 9, with 9 bases in between. Germline lookup yields CDR1 SGHDT and CDR2 YYEEEE. This CDR3 spans 12 amino acids. The CDR3 DNA sequence: TGTGCCAGCAGCTTGGGAAGGGAGAGCTACACCTTC. Encoded protein: CASSLGRESYTF.

The V call is TRBV14, the J call TRBJ1-4; D unresolved. This CDR3 region has 16 residues. Trimming removed 3 bases from V and 10 bases from J, with 21 bases in between. CDR1 and CDR2 (germline): SGHDN, FVKESK. CDR3 coding DNA: TGTGCCAGCAGCCAGGGCTTCGGACTTACAGCCGGAAAACTGTTTTTT. It yields the protein CASSQGFGLTAGKLFF. Based on the CDR3 plus reference TRBV14 and TRBJ1-4, the full variable domain is EAGVTQFPSHSVIEKGQTVTLRCDPISGHDNLYWYRRVMGKEIKFLLHFVKESKQDESGMPNNRFLAERTGGTYSTLKVQPAELEDSGVYFCASSQGFGLTAGKLFFGSGTQLSVL.

The chain recombines TRBV5-1 with TRBJ2-7, with 8 positions matching TRBD1. J gave up 3 bases and V 0 bases, and 2 bases lay outside the gene matches. Germline CDR1 reads SGHRS; CDR2 reads YFSETQ. The CDR3 contains 14 residues. CDR3: CASSLGQGSYEQYF. The CDR3 nucleotides read TGCGCCAGCAGCTTGGGACAGGGGAGCTACGAGCAGTACTTC.